This is a list of T cell receptor beta chains from one sample in a study of T cell responses to AZD1222 COVID-19 vaccine. Sequencing used immunoSEQ multiplex PCR; TCRdb keeps in-frame clones, though not all of them. The data show 120,000 to 150,000 clones, about nine tenths seen once. The specimen was peripheral blood, collected 28 days after the second AZD1222 dose. The receptors come from an adult who received the AZD1222 COVID-19 vaccine. The CDR3 runs from the conserved cysteine through the conserved F or W. Each record gives: J gene, D gene, clone size, V gene, CDR3 protein, CDR3 DNA. A D gene is named only where the DNA matches it firmly. Some rows have no size entry. The others give once, few or many, or a class for an expanded clone.

TRBJ1-6 | NA | NA | TRBV7-9 | CASSRTEGNNSPLHF | TGTGCCAGCAGCCGAACGGAGGGGAATAATTCACCCCTCCACTTT
TRBJ1-1 | TRBD1 | NA | TRBV29-1 | CSEYIGTGEAFF | TGCAGCGAGTACATCGGGACAGGTGAAGCTTTCTTT
TRBJ1-2 | NA | once | TRBV12-3/TRBV12-4 | CASSSGGYYGYTF | TGTGCCAGCAGCTCCGGTGGTTACTATGGCTACACCTTC
TRBJ1-5 | NA | NA | TRBV28 | CASSQRAPNQPQHF | TGTGCCAGTAGTCAGCGGGCCCCCAATCAGCCCCAGCATTTT
TRBJ1-5 | NA | once | TRBV28 | CASSLNQPQHF | TGTGCCAGCAGTTTAAATCAGCCCCAGCATTTT
TRBJ2-2 | TRBD2 | few | TRBV9 | CASSVSLRGGPLNTGELFF | TGTGCCAGCAGCGTATCATTGCGGGGAGGGCCTCTGAACACCGGGGAGCTGTTTTTT
TRBJ2-7 | NA | NA | TRBV7-2 | CASSLVAWVGGRRYEQYF | TGTGCCAGCAGCTTAGTAGCGTGGGTCGGCGGCAGGCGGTACGAGCAGTACTTC
TRBJ1-6 | NA | NA | TRBV25-1 | CASTGGAEYNSPLHF | TGTGCCAGCACCGGGGGGGCAGAATATAATTCACCCCTCCACTTT
TRBJ1-5 | NA | NA | TRBV18 | CASSEMSGDQPQHF | TGTGCCAGCTCAGAGATGAGCGGAGATCAGCCCCAGCATTTT
TRBJ1-6 | NA | NA | TRBV11-2 | CASSPLTDNSPLHF | TGTGCCAGCAGCCCGTTGACAGATAATTCACCCCTCCACTTT
TRBJ1-5 | NA | NA | TRBV7-9 | CASSLGGAQGPQHF | TGTGCCAGCAGCTTAGGTGGGGCCCAAGGGCCCCAGCATTTT
TRBJ1-1 | NA | NA | TRBV19 | CASSISGANTEAFF | TGTGCCAGTAGTATTTCAGGGGCGAACACTGAAGCTTTCTTT
TRBJ2-5 | NA | NA | TRBV27 | CATGPQGSETQYF | TGTGCCACCGGACCACAGGGATCAGAGACCCAGTACTTC
TRBJ2-7 | NA | NA | TRBV29-1 | CSVENGYEQYF | TGCAGCGTTGAAAACGGCTACGAGCAGTACTTC
TRBJ2-2 | NA | NA | TRBV7-9 | CASSLGESTGELFF | TGTGCCAGCAGCTTAGGCGAGAGTACCGGGGAGCTGTTTTTT
TRBJ2-1 | TRBD1 | NA | TRBV5-4 | CASTRRQGPYNEQFF | TGTGCCAGCACCCGTAGACAGGGACCCTACAATGAGCAGTTCTTC
TRBJ1-6 | NA | NA | TRBV6-1 | CASSEGTPDESLHF | TGTGCCAGCAGTGAAGGGACACCGGACGAATCCCTCCACTTT
TRBJ1-2 | TRBD1 | NA | TRBV6-5 | CASRGDRPGYTF | TGTGCCAGCAGGGGGGACAGGCCGGGCTACACCTTC
TRBJ1-5 | NA | NA | TRBV6-5 | CASSTRGDSNQPQHF | TGTGCCAGCAGCACCCGGGGGGATAGCAATCAGCCCCAGCATTTT
TRBJ2-1 | NA | NA | TRBV5-5 | CASSFPRNEQFF | TGTGCCAGCAGCTTCCCTCGAAATGAGCAGTTCTTC
TRBJ2-2 | TRBD2 | once | TRBV7-6 | CASSKSRGLAGAINTGELFF | TGTGCCAGCAGCAAATCACGGGGACTAGCGGGGGCGATTAACACCGGGGAGCTGTTTTTT
TRBJ1-1 | NA | NA | TRBV6-2/TRBV6-3 | CASSRPRGLGNTEAFF | TGTGCCAGCAGTCGTCCGAGGGGGTTGGGGAACACTGAAGCTTTCTTT
TRBJ2-4 | NA | once | TRBV5-6 | CASSLGREKYF | TGTGCCAGCAGCTTGGGACGGGAAAAGTACTTC
TRBJ2-3 | NA | NA | TRBV24-1 | CATSDYSGRQYF | TGTGCCACCAGTGACTATAGCGGCCGTCAGTATTTT
TRBJ1-2 | TRBD1 | once | TRBV6-5 | CASSTTRGQGSGYTF | TGTGCCAGCAGTACAACAAGAGGACAGGGCAGTGGCTACACCTTC
TRBJ1-2 | TRBD1 | once | TRBV18 | CASSPDRDYGYTF | TGTGCCAGCTCACCCGACAGGGACTATGGCTACACCTTC
TRBJ1-1 | TRBD1 | once | TRBV4-3 | CASSPTGGGEAFF | TGCGCCAGCAGCCCTACAGGGGGCGGTGAAGCTTTCTTT
TRBJ1-2 | TRBD1 | NA | TRBV5-4 | CASTRTGGHYGYTF | TGTGCCAGCACGCGGACAGGGGGCCACTATGGCTACACCTTC
TRBJ2-2 | TRBD2 | NA | TRBV15 | CATSLLAGGTGELFF | TGTGCCACCAGCTTATTGGCGGGAGGCACCGGGGAGCTGTTTTTT
TRBJ1-2 | NA | NA | TRBV3-1/TRBV3-2 | CASSQDPRGPPRLDGYTF | TGTGCCAGCAGCCAAGATCCCCGGGGGCCCCCACGTCTGGATGGCTACACCTTC
TRBJ1-1 | NA | NA | TRBV9 | CASSVVSGQNTEAFF | TGTGCCAGCAGCGTAGTGAGTGGACAAAACACTGAAGCTTTCTTT
TRBJ2-5 | TRBD2 | NA | TRBV5-1 | CASSLTGRREETQYF | TGCGCCAGCAGCCTGACCGGGAGGAGGGAAGAGACCCAGTACTTC
TRBJ2-2 | TRBD2 | NA | TRBV9 | CASSVALAGTTGELFF | TGTGCCAGCAGCGTAGCCCTAGCGGGGACTACCGGGGAGCTGTTTTTT
TRBJ2-7 | TRBD2 | NA | TRBV11-2 | CASSLAGSGRADSYEQYF | TGTGCCAGCAGCTTAGCGGGGAGCGGGAGGGCCGACTCCTACGAGCAGTACTTC
TRBJ1-2 | NA | NA | TRBV5-1 | CASRSGLETGYTF | TGCGCCAGCAGATCAGGTCTGGAGACTGGCTACACCTTC
TRBJ1-1 | NA | NA | TRBV27 | CASSLEGTILGEAFF | TGTGCCAGCAGTTTGGAGGGTACGATTTTGGGTGAAGCTTTCTTT
TRBJ1-2 | NA | NA | TRBV19 | CASSSGTYGYTF | TGTGCCAGTAGTAGTGGCACTTATGGCTACACCTTC
TRBJ2-1 | TRBD2 | once | TRBV24-1 | CATSERTSGSMFF | TGTGCCACCAGTGAACGGACTAGCGGGAGCATGTTCTTC
TRBJ2-5 | NA | NA | TRBV24-1 | CATSDLRRGTTGQETQYF | TGTGCCACCAGTGATTTGCGTCGGGGGACGACAGGGCAGGAGACCCAGTACTTC
TRBJ1-2 | NA | once | TRBV6-5 | CASYREVLGYTF | TGTGCCAGCTACAGGGAAGTTCTTGGCTACACCTTC
TRBJ1-5 | NA | NA | TRBV28 | CASSLGTVSNQPQHF | TGTGCCAGCAGTTTAGGCACGGTTAGCAATCAGCCCCAGCATTTT